The clone carrying this TCR beta chain was seen only a few times. No antigen is known for it. Time point given: week 35, safety follow-up. Every vaccination contained 300 ug of the mutant IDH1 20-mer peptide and was paired with topical imiquimod. New astrocytomas of WHO grade 3 or 4 that were IDH1-mutant and ATRX-lost were found in the donors. The data were produced by immunoSEQ multiplex PCR, yet TCRdb's version contains in-frame clones alone and is incomplete. The table has tens of thousands of clones, roughly 81% seen once. This record comes from a study of a mutant IDH1 vaccine in newly diagnosed glioma. The germline V gene has CDR1 GTSNPN and CDR2 SVGIG (reference sequence). The CDR3 is made up of 13 amino acids. V was cut by 3 bases and J by 2 bases, with 10 bases left in between.

Sequences were derived from PBMCs, sampled from a glioma patient whose treatment included an IDH1 peptide vaccine. The sequence came from a man aged 40-50 years with glioma. This rearrangement joins TRBV30 to TRBJ1-2, with a possible D match to TRBD1 (5 bases). The CDR3 is CAWRGLVNYGYTF. The DNA of the CDR3 is TGTGCCTGGAGGGGACTGGTGAACTATGGCTACACCTTC.